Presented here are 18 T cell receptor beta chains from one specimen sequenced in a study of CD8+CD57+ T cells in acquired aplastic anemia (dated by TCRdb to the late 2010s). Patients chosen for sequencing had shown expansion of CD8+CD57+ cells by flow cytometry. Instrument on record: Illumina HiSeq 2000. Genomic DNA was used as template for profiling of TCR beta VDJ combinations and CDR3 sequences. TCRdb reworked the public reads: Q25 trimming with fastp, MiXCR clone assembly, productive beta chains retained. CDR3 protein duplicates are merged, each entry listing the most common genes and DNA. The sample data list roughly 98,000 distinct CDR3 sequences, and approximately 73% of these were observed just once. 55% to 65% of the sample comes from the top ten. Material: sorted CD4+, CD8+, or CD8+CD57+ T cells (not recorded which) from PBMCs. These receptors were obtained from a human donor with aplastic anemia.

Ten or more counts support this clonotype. The CDR3 is CASSHRTSGRPPYEQYF. The CDR3 bases are TGTGCCAGCAGCCACCGTACTAGCGGGAGGCCACCTTACGAGCAGTACTTC. This chain connects TRBV3-1 to TRBJ2-7, with 12 bases fitting TRBD2. This CDR3 is 17 amino acids long. The trim removed 3 bases at V and 4 bases at J, leaving 10 bases unmatched. Germline CDR1 and CDR2: LGHDT and YNNKEL (reference sequence).

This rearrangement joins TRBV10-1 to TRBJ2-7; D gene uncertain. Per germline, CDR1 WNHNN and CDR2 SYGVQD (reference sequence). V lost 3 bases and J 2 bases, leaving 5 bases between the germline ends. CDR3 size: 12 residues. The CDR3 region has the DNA TGCGCCAGCAGTGATACCGCCTACGAGCAGTACTTC. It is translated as CASSDTAYEQYF.

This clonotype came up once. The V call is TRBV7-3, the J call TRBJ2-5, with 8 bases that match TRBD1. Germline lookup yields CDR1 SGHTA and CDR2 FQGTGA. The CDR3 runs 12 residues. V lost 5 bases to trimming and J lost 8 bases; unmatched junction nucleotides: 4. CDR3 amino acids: CASSPDRATQYF. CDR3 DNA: TGTGCCAGCAGCCCGGACAGGGCAACCCAGTACTTC.

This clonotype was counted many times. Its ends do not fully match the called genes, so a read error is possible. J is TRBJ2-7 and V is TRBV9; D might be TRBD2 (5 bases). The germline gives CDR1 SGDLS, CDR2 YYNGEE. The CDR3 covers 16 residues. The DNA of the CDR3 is TGTGCCAACAGCGCGGAGGACGGCCCGAGCTCCTACGAGCAGTACTTC. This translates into CANSAEDGPSSYEQYF.

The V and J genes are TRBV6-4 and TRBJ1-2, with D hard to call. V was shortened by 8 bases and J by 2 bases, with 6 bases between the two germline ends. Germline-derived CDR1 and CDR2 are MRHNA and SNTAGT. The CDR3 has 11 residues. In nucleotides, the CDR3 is TGTGCCAGCCCCCCAAACTATGGCTACACCTTC. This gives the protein CASPPNYGYTF.

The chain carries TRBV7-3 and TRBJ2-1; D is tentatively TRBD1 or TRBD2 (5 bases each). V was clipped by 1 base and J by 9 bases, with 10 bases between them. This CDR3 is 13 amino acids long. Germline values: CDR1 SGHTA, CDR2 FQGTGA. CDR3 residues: CASSLMSGSEQFF. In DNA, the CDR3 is TGTGCCAGCAGCTTAATGTCAGGGAGTGAGCAGTTCTTC.

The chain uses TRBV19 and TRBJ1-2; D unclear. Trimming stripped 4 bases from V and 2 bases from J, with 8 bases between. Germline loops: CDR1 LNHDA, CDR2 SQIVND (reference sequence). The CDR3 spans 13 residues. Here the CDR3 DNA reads TGTGCCAGTAGTAAGAGGCCCAACTATGGCTACACCTTC. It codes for CASSKRPNYGYTF.

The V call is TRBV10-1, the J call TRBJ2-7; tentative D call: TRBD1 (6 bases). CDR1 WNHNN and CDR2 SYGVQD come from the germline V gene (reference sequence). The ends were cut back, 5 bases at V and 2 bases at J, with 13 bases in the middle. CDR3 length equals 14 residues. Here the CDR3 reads CASSPGQLPYEQYF. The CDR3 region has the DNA TGCGCCAGCAGTCCGGGACAACTGCCCTACGAGCAGTACTTC.

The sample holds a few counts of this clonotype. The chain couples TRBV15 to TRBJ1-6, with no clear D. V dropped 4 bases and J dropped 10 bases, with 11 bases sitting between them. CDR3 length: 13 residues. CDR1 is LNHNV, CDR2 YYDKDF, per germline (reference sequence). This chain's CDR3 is CATSNDPNSPLHF. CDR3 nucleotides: TGTGCCACCAGCAATGATCCTAACTCACCCCTCCACTTT.

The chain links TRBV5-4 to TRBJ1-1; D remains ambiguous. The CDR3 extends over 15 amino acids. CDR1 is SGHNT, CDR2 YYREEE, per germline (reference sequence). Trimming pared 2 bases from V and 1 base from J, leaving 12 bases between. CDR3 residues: CASSFDSLKNTEAFF. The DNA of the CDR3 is TGTGCCAGCAGCTTCGATAGTCTGAAGAACACTGAAGCTTTCTTT.

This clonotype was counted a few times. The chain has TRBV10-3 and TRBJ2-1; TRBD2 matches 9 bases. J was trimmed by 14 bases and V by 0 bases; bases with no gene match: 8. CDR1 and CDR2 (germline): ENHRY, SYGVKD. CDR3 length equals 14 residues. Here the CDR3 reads CAISESTGTSPEFF. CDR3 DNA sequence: TGTGCCATCAGTGAGTCCACCGGGACTAGCCCAGAGTTCTTC.

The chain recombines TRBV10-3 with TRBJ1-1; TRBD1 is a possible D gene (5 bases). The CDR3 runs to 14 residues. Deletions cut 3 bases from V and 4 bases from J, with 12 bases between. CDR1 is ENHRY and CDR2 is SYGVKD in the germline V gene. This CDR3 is CAISESGAGTEAFF. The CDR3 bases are TGTGCCATCAGTGAATCCGGGGCAGGCACTGAAGCTTTCTTT.

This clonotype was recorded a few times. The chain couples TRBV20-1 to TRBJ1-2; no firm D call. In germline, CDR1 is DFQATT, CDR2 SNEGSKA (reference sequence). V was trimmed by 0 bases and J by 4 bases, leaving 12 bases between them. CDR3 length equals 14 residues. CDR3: CSARDPDFLYGYTF. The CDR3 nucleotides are TGCAGTGCTAGAGACCCGGATTTCCTCTATGGCTACACCTTC.

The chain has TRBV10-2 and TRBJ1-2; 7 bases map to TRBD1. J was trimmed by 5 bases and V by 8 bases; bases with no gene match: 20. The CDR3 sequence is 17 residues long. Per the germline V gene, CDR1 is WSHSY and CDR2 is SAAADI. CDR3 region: CASRQTGRALDEYGYTF. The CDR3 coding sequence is TGCGCCAGCCGTCAGACAGGGAGGGCCCTCGACGAATATGGCTACACCTTC.

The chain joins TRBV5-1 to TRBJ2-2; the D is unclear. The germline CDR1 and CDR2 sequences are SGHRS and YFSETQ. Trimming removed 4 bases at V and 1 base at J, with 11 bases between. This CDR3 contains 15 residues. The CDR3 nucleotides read TGCGCCAGCAGCCCCCAAACAAGGAACACCGGGGAGCTGTTTTTT. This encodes CASSPQTRNTGELFF.

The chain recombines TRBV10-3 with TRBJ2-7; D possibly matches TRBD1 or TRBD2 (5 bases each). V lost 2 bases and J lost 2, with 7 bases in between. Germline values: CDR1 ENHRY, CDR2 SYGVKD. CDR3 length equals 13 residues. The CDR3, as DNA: TGTGCCATCAGTGAGACGGGACCCTACGAGCAGTACTTC. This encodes CAISETGPYEQYF.

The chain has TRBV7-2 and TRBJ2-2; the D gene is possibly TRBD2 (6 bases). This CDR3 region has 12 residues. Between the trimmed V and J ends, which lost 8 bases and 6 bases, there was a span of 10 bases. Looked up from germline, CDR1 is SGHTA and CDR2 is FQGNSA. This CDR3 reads CASRLVSGELFF. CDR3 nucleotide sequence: TGTGCCAGCCGACTAGTTTCCGGGGAGCTGTTTTTT.

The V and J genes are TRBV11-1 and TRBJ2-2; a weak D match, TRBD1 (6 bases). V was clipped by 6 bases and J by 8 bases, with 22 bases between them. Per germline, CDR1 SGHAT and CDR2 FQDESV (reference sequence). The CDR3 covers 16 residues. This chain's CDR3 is CASSLAGGAPTGELFF. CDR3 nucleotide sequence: TGTGCCAGCAGTCTAGCTGGGGGCGCCCCGACAGGGGAGCTGTTTTTT.